The 20 T cell receptor beta chains given below trace back to one sample, sequenced in a study of regulatory T cells in long-lasting Graves disease. Stated time point: newly diagnosed GD, antithyroid drugs for less than 3 months. PBMC RNA was the source of the TCR library. Arm-PCR with iRepertoire HTBI primers amplified the CDR3 regions for these TCR beta libraries. TCRdb re-called the multiplex PCR reads with MiXCR, one entry per CDR3 protein. Of about 380,000 distinct CDR3 sequences listed, 15% to 18% were seen once; the top ten hold 22%. The sequencing here drew on peripheral blood mononuclear cells (PBMCs), taken at new diagnosis, from a patient treated with antithyroid drugs. The receptors were gathered from a female donor with Graves disease.

J is TRBJ1-2 and V is TRBV6-1; the match to TRBD1 covers 9 bases. The CDR3 consists of 15 residues. CDR1 is MNHNS and CDR2 is SASEGT in the germline V gene. With 6 bases clipped from V and 3 bases from J, the junction kept 8 bases outside the gene matches. CDR3 protein: CASSPPGTGHYGYTF. As DNA, the CDR3 is TGTGCCAGCAGCCCCCCCGGGACAGGGCACTATGGCTACACCTTC.

This clonotype has just a few counts. The chain carries TRBV15 and TRBJ1-1, with unresolved D. This CDR3 has 13 amino acids. Germline V gives CDR1 LNHNV, CDR2 YYDKDF (reference sequence). V dropped 3 bases and J dropped 3 bases, with 8 bases sitting between them. The CDR3 DNA is TGTGCCACCAGCAGTTCGGGGTACACTGAAGCTTTCTTT. It is translated as CATSSSGYTEAFF.

At least ten counts were recorded for this clonotype. The J gene is TRBJ2-3, the V gene TRBV14, with 11 positions matching TRBD2. The CDR3 sequence is 17 residues long. CDR1 SGHDN and CDR2 FVKESK come from the germline V gene. V gave up 3 bases and J gave up 2 bases; unmatched junction bases: 7. DNA of the CDR3: TGTGCCAGCAGCCAGCCCGGGACTAGCGGCCCCACAGATACGCAGTATTTT. This codes for CASSQPGTSGPTDTQYF.

This clonotype was observed many times. The chain couples TRBV20-1 to TRBJ2-4; D is possibly TRBD2 (6 bases). This CDR3 has 15 residues. V gave up 0 bases and J gave up 7 bases, with 16 bases separating them. From germline, CDR1 is DFQATT and CDR2 SNEGSKA (reference sequence). This chain's CDR3 is CSARDRGGAGNIQYF. CDR3 sequence (DNA): TGCAGTGCTAGAGATAGGGGCGGGGCTGGGAACATTCAGTACTTC.

The sample holds many counts of this clonotype. The chain employs TRBV19 and TRBJ2-2; TRBD1 matches 9 bases. J was trimmed by 3 bases and V by 6 bases; bases with no gene match: 5. The CDR3 has 15 amino acids. Per the germline V gene, CDR1 is LNHDA and CDR2 is SQIVND (reference sequence). Here the CDR3 DNA reads TGTGCCAGTAGGATCCGGACAGGGGACACCGGGGAGCTGTTTTTT. This encodes CASRIRTGDTGELFF. The entire variable domain, with the rest obtained from reference TRBV19 and TRBJ2-2, is as follows: DGGITQSPKYLFRKEGQNVTLSCEQNLNHDAMYWYRQDPGQGLRLIYYSQIVNDFQKGDIAEGYSVSREKKESFPLTVTSAQKNPTAFYLCASRIRTGDTGELFFGEGSRLTVL.

This clonotype was seen many times. The chain recombines TRBV5-1 with TRBJ2-7; TRBD1 is a possible D gene (6 bases). Germline V gene sequence: CDR1 SGHRS, CDR2 YFSETQ. This CDR3 is 17 amino acids long. Trimming removed 5 bases from V and 6 bases from J, with 27 bases in between. CDR3 nucleotides: TGCGCCAGCAGTTTGCGCGAAAAGTGGGGGCGAAGCTTCGAGCAGTACTTC. Protein: CASSLREKWGRSFEQYF.

Ten or more counts support this clonotype. This chain links TRBV20-1 with TRBJ2-5; D may be TRBD2 (5 bases). CDR1 is DFQATT, CDR2 SNEGSKA, per germline (reference sequence). Trimming stripped 5 bases from V and 4 bases from J, with 11 bases between. The CDR3 length is 12 residues. CDR3 residues: CSAPNAGETQYF. The CDR3 DNA follows: TGCAGTGCTCCGAATGCGGGAGAGACCCAGTACTTC.

This clonotype showed up just a few times. The chain joins TRBV19 to TRBJ2-3, with D hard to call. The ends were cut back, 3 bases at V and 4 bases at J, with 17 bases in the middle. The CDR3 has 16 amino acids. Germline V gives CDR1 LNHDA, CDR2 SQIVND (reference sequence). The CDR3 DNA follows: TGTGCCAGTAGTATTCGCCGCGGAGCCGGAGCAGATACGCAGTATTTT. Protein: CASSIRRGAGADTQYF.

This clonotype came up many times. The CDR3 spells CATSRVYGSSVNYGYTF. As DNA, the CDR3 is TGTGCCACCAGCAGAGTTTACGGGTCTTCAGTTAACTATGGCTACACCTTC. The gene calls are TRBV15 and TRBJ1-2; D ambiguous. This CDR3 region has 17 residues. V dropped 1 base and J dropped 1 base, with 16 bases sitting between them. Germline CDR1 reads LNHNV; CDR2 reads YYDKDF (reference sequence).

This clonotype has just a few counts. The chain is built from TRBV7-9 and TRBJ2-2, with D uncertain. The CDR3 extends over 15 amino acids. Germline loops: CDR1 SEHNR, CDR2 FQNEAQ (reference sequence). The ends were cut back, 5 bases at V and 1 base at J, with 11 bases in the middle. The CDR3 sequence is CASSLWGRNTGELFF. CDR3 in DNA: TGTGCCAGCAGCCTCTGGGGTAGGAACACCGGGGAGCTGTTTTTT.

This rearrangement joins TRBV2 to TRBJ1-5; D call uncertain. The ends were cut back, 6 bases at V and 0 bases at J, with 12 bases in the middle. The CDR3 loop spans 15 amino acids. Germline CDR1 is SNHLY and CDR2 is FYNNEI. This chain's CDR3 is CASSPDGFSNQPQHF. CDR3 bases: TGTGCCAGCAGCCCGGACGGGTTTAGCAATCAGCCCCAGCATTTT.

There are many counts of this clonotype. The rearrangement joins TRBV27 to TRBJ2-5, with 7 bases that match TRBD2. Trimming took 4 bases from V and 1 from J; bases not matched to a gene: 3. Germline lookup yields CDR1 MNHEY and CDR2 SMNVEV (reference sequence). This CDR3 spans 14 amino acids. CDR3 in amino acids: CASSSASGQETQYF. CDR3 bases: TGTGCCAGCAGTTCGGCTAGCGGCCAAGAGACCCAGTACTTC.

This clonotype was seen at least ten times. The chain employs TRBV5-1 and TRBJ2-1; tentatively, D is TRBD2 (6 bases). CDR1 SGHRS and CDR2 YFSETQ come from the germline V gene. CDR3 length: 16 residues. V lost 0 bases to trimming and J lost 14 bases, with 24 bases between them. DNA of the CDR3: TGCGCCAGCAGCTTGGACTTTATTTCGGGCGGGGCCCTCGAGTTCTTC. It is translated as CASSLDFISGGALEFF.

This clonotype has at least ten counts. This rearrangement joins TRBV20-1 to TRBJ1-1; possible D gene TRBD1, 6 bases. Germline V gives CDR1 DFQATT, CDR2 SNEGSKA (reference sequence). The CDR3 runs to 14 residues. Trimming removed 3 bases from V and 1 base from J, with 12 bases in between. The CDR3 loop reads CSASLGGPNTEAFF. CDR3 bases: TGCAGTGCTAGCCTTGGGGGGCCGAACACTGAAGCTTTCTTT.

In its sample, this clonotype was seen many times. The V and J genes are TRBV6-1 and TRBJ1-5, with D uncertain. From germline, CDR1 is MNHNS and CDR2 SASEGT. The CDR3 is made up of 16 amino acids. V dropped 5 bases and J dropped 0 bases, with 14 bases sitting between them. CDR3 sequence reads: CASSNLLHLSNQPQHF. The CDR3 DNA sequence: TGTGCCAGCAGTAACCTGTTACACCTTAGCAATCAGCCCCAGCATTTT.

This clonotype was seen at least ten times. The CDR3 region has the DNA TGTGCCAGCAGTTTAAATCAGGGAGTCTACGAGCAGTACTTC. Encoded protein: CASSLNQGVYEQYF. The chain has TRBV12-3 or TRBV12-4 and TRBJ2-7; the D gene could be TRBD1 or TRBD2 (5 bases each). The CDR3 sequence is 14 residues long. V was trimmed by 2 bases and J by 3 bases, leaving 11 bases between them.

Note on this clonotype: This likely stems from a read error, as it lies one base from a far larger clone. The rearrangement links TRBV7-2 to TRBJ2-1; D is uncertain. The CDR3 is 15 residues long. The V gene's germline CDR1 is SGHTA and CDR2 FQGNSA. CDR3 region: CACRQRDESYNEQFF. CDR3 DNA: TGTGCCTGCAGACAACGAGACGAAAGCTACAATGAGCAGTTCTTC.

The CDR3 loop is CASSLGAVQETQYF. The CDR3 DNA reads as TGTGCCAGCAGCTTAGGGGCGGTCCAAGAGACCCAGTACTTC. The rearrangement links TRBV7-9 to TRBJ2-5, with no clear D. CDR1 and CDR2 (germline): SEHNR, FQNEAQ (reference sequence). This CDR3 contains 14 residues. V was pared by 1 base and J by 1 base, with 7 bases between.

The table lists this clonotype with many counts. V is TRBV5-1 and J is TRBJ1-1; D ambiguous. Germline CDR1 SGHRS, CDR2 YFSETQ. This CDR3 has 15 residues. The ends were cut back, 3 bases at V and 4 bases at J, with 16 bases in the middle. The CDR3 here is CASSSDGLGRTEAFF. The CDR3 region has the DNA TGCGCCAGCAGCTCCGACGGACTGGGCCGCACTGAAGCTTTCTTT.

The table lists this clonotype with many counts. The chain recombines TRBV12-3 or TRBV12-4 with TRBJ1-2; no clear D gene. Trimming took 5 bases from V and 9 from J, leaving 13 bases between them. The CDR3 extends over 12 amino acids. CDR3 nucleotide sequence: TGTGCCAGCAGTCTAAGTTATACCCGCTACACCTTC. Translation: CASSLSYTRYTF.